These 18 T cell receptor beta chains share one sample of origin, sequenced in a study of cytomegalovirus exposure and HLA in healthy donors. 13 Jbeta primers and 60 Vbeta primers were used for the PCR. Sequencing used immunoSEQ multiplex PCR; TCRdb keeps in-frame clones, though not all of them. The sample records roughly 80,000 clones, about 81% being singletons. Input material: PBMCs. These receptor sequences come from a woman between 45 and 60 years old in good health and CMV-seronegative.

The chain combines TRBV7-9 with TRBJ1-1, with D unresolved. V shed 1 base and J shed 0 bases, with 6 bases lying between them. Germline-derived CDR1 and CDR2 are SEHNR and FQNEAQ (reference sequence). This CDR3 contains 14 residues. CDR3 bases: TGTGCCAGCAGCTTAGTTGAGATGAACACTGAAGCTTTCTTT. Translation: CASSLVEMNTEAFF.

The CDR3 is CAWSETRLGQPVQYV. The CDR3 DNA follows: TGTGCCTGGAGTGAAACTAGGCTGGGACAGCCCGTGCAGTACGTC. V gene TRBV30 combines with J gene TRBJ2-7; 7 bases match TRBD1. Trimming at V came to 1 base and at J to 9 bases, leaving 15 bases not matched to a gene. The CDR3 covers 15 residues. The germline gives CDR1 GTSNPN, CDR2 SVGIG (reference sequence).

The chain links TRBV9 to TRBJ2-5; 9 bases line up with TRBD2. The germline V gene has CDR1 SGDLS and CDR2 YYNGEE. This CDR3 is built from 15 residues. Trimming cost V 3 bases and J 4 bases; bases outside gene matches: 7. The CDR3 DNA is TGTGCCAGCAGCGGCAGCGGGACTAGCCGAGAGACCCAGTACTTC. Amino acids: CASSGSGTSRETQYF.

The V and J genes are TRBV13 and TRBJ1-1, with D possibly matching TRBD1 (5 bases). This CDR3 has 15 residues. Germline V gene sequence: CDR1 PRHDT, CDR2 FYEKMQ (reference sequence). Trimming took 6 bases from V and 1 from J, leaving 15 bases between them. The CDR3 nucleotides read TGTGCCAGCAGTTCCCCAAGGGGCAAGAACACTGAAGCTTTCTTT. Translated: CASSSPRGKNTEAFF.

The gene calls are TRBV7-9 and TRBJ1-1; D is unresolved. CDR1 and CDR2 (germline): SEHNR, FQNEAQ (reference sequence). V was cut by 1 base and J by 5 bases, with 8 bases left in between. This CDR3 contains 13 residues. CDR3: CASSLDERTEAFF. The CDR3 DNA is TGTGCCAGCAGCTTAGATGAGAGAACTGAAGCTTTCTTT.

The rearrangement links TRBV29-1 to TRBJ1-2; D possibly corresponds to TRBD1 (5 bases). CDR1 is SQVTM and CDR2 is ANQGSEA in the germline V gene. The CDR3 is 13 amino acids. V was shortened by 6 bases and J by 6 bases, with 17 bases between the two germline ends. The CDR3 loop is CSVGSGGINGYTF. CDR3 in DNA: TGCAGCGTCGGCTCTGGGGGGATAAATGGCTACACCTTC.

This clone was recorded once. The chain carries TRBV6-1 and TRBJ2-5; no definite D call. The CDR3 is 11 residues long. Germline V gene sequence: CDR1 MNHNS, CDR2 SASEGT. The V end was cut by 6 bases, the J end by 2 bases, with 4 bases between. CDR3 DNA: TGTGCCAGCAGCCTACAAGAGACCCAGTACTTC. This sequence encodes CASSLQETQYF.

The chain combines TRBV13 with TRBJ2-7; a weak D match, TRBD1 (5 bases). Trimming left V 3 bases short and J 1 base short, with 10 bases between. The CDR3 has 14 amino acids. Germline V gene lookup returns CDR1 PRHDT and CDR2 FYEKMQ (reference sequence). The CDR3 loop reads CASSFRGRSYEQYV. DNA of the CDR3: TGTGCCAGCAGCTTTAGGGGCCGATCCTACGAGCAGTACGTC.

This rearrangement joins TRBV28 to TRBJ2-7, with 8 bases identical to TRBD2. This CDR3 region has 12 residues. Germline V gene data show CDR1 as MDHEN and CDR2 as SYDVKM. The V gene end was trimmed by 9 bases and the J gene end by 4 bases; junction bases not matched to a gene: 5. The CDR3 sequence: CASTGLGYEQYF. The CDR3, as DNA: TGTGCCAGTACGGGACTAGGTTACGAGCAGTACTTC.

The CDR3 protein is CASIGSGHTQYF. The CDR3 nucleotides are TGTGCCAGCATTGGTAGCGGCCATACGCAGTATTTT. The chain employs TRBV28 and TRBJ2-3, with a weak D call TRBD2 (6 bases). The CDR3 is 12 amino acids. Germline values: CDR1 MDHEN, CDR2 SYDVKM. Between the trimmed V and J ends, which lost 7 bases and 7 bases, there was a span of 12 bases.

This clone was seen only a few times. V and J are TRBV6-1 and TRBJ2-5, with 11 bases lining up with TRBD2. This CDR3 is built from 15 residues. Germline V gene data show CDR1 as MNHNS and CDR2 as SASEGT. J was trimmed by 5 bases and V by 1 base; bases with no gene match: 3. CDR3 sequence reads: CASSEVAGGPETQYF. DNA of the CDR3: TGTGCCAGCAGTGAAGTAGCGGGAGGGCCGGAGACCCAGTACTTC.

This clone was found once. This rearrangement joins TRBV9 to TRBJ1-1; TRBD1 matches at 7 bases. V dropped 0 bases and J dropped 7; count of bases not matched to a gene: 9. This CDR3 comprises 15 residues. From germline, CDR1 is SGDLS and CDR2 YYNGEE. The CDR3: CASSVDDRVFGEAFF. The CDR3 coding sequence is TGTGCCAGCAGCGTAGACGACAGGGTATTTGGTGAAGCTTTCTTT.

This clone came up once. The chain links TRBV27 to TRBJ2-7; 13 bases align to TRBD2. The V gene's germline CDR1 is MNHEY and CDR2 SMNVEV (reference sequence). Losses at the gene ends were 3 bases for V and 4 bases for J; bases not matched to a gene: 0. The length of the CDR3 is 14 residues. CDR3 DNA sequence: TGTGCCAGCAGTTTGGGACTAGCGGGATACGAGCAGTACTTC. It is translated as CASSLGLAGYEQYF.

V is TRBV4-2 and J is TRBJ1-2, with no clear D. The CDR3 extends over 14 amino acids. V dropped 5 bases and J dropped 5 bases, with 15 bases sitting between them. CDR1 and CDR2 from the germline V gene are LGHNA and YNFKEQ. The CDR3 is CASSVDSGDYGYTF. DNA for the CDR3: TGTGCCAGCAGCGTGGACTCAGGTGATTATGGCTACACCTTC.

The DNA of the CDR3 is TGTGCCAGTAGTATCTCCCTAGCGGGAGGGGCCAATGAGCAGTTCTTC. It is translated as CASSISLAGGANEQFF. V is TRBV19 and J is TRBJ2-1; TRBD2 agrees at 12 bases. CDR1 and CDR2 (germline): LNHDA, SQIVND (reference sequence). The trim removed 3 bases at V and 6 bases at J, leaving 6 bases unmatched. The CDR3 covers 16 residues.

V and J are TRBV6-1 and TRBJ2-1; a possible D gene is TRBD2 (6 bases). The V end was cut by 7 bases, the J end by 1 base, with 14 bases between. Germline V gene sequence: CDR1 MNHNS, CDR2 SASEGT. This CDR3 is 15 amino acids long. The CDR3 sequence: CASTSTRSSYNEQFF. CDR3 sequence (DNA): TGTGCCAGCACCTCGACTAGATCTTCCTACAATGAGCAGTTCTTC.

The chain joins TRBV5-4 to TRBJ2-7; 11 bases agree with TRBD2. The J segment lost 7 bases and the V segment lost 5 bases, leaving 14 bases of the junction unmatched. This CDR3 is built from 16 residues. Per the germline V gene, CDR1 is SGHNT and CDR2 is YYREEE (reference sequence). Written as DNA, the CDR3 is TGTGCCAGCAGTTTACCGGGACTAGCGGCGGGGTCGGAGCAGTACTTC. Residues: CASSLPGLAAGSEQYF.

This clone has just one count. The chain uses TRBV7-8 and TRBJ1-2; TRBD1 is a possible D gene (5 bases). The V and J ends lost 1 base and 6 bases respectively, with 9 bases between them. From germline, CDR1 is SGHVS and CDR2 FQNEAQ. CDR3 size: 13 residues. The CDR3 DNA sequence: TGTGCCAGCAGCTTAGAGGTCAGGGATGGCTACACCTTC. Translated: CASSLEVRDGYTF.